This T cell receptor (beta chain) appears in the sequencing data of a study of blood T cell repertoires in COVID-19. Looking at the study overall: Italy, Spain and the United States were the sources of the convalescent and acute COVID-19 samples. T cells, B-cell-depleted T cells, or PBMCs supplied cDNA or gDNA.

V was cut by 1 base and J by 3 bases, with 10 bases left in between. Germline CDR1 is SGHTA and CDR2 is FQGNSA. This CDR3 has 15 amino acids. The authors' processing: Amplified reference gene primers provided the basis for estimating nucleated cell counts. Method: immunoSEQ multiplex PCR; TCRdb's copy keeps in-frame clones and lacks some. The V and J calls and clone size come from that table; D and trimming were worked out from the DNA. Of roughly 230,000 clones listed, over 75% are singletons. This clonotype was obtained from an elderly woman with acute or convalescent COVID-19. The V and J genes are TRBV7-2 and TRBJ1-5; weak D call: TRBD1 (5 bases). Material for sequencing was peripheral blood. DNA of the CDR3: TGTGCCAGCAGCTTAGTGGCAGGGAACAATCAGCCCCAGCATTTT. This codes for CASSLVAGNNQPQHF.